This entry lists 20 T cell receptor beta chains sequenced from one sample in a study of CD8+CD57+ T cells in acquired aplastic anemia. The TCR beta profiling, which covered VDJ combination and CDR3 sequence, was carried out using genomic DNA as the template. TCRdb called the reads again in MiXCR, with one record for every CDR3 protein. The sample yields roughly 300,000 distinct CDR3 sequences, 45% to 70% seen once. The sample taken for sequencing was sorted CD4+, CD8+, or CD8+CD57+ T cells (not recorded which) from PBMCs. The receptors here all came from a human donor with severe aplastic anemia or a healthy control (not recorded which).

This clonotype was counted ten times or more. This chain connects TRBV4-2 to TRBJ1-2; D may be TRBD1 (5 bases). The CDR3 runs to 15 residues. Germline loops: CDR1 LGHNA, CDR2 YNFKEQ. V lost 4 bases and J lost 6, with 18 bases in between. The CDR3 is CASSLAGTEEDGYTF. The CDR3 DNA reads TGTGCCAGCAGCCTGGCCGGGACCGAAGAAGATGGCTACACCTTC.

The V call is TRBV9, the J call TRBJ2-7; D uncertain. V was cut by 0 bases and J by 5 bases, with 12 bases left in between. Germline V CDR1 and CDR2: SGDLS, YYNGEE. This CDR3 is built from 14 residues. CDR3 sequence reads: CASSVGVTTHEQYF. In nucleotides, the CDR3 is TGTGCCAGCAGCGTAGGCGTAACCACCCACGAGCAGTACTTC.

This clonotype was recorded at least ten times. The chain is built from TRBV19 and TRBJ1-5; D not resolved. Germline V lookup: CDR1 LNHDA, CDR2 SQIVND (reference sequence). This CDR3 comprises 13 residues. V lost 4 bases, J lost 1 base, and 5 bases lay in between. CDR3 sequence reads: CASSRRSNQPQHF. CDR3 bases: TGTGCCAGTAGTAGAAGGAGCAATCAGCCCCAGCATTTT.

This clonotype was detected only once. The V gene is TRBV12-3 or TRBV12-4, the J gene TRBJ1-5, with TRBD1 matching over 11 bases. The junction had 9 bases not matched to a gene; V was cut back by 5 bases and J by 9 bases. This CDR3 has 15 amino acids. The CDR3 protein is CASSLGTGGGGPQHF. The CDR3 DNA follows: TGTGCCAGCAGTCTAGGGACAGGGGGAGGTGGGCCCCAGCATTTT.

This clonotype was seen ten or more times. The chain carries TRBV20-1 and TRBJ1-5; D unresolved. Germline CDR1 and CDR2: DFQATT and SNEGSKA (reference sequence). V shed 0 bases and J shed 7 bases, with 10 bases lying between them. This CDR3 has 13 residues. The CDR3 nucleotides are TGCAGTGCTAGAGATCAAGTTTGGCAGCCCCAGCATTTT. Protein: CSARDQVWQPQHF.

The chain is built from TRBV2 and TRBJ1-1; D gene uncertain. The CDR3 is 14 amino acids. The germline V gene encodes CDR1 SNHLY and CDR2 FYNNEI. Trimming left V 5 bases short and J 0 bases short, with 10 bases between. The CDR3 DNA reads TGTGCCAGCAGTCGCGGGTTAATGAACACTGAAGCTTTCTTT. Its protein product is CASSRGLMNTEAFF.

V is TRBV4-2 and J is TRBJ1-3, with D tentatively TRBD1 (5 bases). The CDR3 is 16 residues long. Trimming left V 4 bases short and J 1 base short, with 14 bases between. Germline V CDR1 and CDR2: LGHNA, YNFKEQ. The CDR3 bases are TGTGCCAGCAGCCCCCCAGGGAGCAGATCTGGAAACACCATATATTTT. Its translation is CASSPPGSRSGNTIYF.

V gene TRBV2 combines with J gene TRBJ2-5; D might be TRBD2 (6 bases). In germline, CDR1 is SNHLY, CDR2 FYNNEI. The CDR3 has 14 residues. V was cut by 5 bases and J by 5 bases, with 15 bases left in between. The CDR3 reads CASSRLGAGETQYF. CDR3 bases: TGTGCCAGCAGTAGACTAGGGGCCGGGGAGACCCAGTACTTC.

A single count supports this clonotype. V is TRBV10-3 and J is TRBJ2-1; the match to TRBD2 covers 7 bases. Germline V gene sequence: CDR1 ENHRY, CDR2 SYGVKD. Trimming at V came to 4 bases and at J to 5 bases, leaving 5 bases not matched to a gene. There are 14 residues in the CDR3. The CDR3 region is CAISVRLADNEQFF. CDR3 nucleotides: TGTGCCATCAGTGTACGACTAGCTGACAATGAGCAGTTCTTC.

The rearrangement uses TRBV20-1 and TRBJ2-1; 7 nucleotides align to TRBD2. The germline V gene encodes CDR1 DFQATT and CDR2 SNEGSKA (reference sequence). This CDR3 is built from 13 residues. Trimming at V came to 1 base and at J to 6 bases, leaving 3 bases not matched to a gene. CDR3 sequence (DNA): TGCAGTGCTAGAGCCGGGGGGATCAATGAGCAGTTCTTC. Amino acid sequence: CSARAGGINEQFF.

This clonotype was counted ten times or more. The CDR3 region has the DNA TGTGCCAGCAGCCAAGGACGGGGGGGATCCTACAATGAGCAGTTCTTC. It codes for CASSQGRGGSYNEQFF. The chain couples TRBV14 to TRBJ2-1; 8 bases are shared with TRBD2. Germline CDR1 and CDR2: SGHDN and FVKESK. The CDR3 is 16 residues long. Germline trimming cut 1 base from V and 1 base from J; bases unmatched to any gene: 3. Looking up the rest from reference TRBV14 and TRBJ2-1 gives the full variable domain: EAGVTQFPSHSVIEKGQTVTLRCDPISGHDNLYWYRRVMGKEIKFLLHFVKESKQDESGMPNNRFLAERTGGTYSTLKVQPAELEDSGVYFCASSQGRGGSYNEQFFGPGTRLTVL.

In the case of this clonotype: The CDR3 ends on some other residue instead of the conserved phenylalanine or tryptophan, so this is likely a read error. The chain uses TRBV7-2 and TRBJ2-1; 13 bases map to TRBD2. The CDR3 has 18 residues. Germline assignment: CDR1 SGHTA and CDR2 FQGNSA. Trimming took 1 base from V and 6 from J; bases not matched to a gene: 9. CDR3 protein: CASSLGRRLAGGPNEQFL. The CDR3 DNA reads TGTGCCAGCAGCTTAGGTCGTCGACTAGCGGGGGGCCCCAATGAGCAGTTCCTC.

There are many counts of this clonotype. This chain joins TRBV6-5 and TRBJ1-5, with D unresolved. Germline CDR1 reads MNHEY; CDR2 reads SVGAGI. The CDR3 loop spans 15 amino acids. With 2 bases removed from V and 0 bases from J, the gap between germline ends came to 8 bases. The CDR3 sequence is CASSYRQYSNQPQHF. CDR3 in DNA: TGTGCCAGCAGTTACCGGCAGTATAGCAATCAGCCCCAGCATTTT.

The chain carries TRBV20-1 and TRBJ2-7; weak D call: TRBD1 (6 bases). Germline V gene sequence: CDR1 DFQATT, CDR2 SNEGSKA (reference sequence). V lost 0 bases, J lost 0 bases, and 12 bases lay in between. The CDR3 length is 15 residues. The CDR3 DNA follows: TGCAGTGCTAGAGAGTCCAGGGGTAACTCCTACGAGCAGTACTTC. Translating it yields CSARESRGNSYEQYF.

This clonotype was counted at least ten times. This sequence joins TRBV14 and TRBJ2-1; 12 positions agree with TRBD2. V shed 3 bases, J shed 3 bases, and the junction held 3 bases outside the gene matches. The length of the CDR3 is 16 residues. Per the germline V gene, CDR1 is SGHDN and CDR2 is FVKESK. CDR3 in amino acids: CASSHRLAGDYNEQFF. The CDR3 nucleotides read TGTGCCAGCAGCCACAGACTAGCGGGGGACTACAATGAGCAGTTCTTC.

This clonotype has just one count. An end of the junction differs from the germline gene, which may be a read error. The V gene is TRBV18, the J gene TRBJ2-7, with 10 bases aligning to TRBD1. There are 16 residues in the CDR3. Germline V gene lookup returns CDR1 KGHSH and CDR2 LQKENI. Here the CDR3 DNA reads TGTGCCAGCTCACCTGCCAGGGACAGGGGCGGCTACGAGCAGTGCTTC. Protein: CASSPARDRGGYEQCF.

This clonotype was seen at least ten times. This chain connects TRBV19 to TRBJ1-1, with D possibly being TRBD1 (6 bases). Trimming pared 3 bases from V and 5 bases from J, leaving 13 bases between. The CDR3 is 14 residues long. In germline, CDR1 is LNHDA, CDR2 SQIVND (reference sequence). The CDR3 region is CASSILGGMTEAFF. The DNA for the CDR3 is TGTGCCAGTAGTATTTTAGGGGGTATGACTGAAGCTTTCTTT.

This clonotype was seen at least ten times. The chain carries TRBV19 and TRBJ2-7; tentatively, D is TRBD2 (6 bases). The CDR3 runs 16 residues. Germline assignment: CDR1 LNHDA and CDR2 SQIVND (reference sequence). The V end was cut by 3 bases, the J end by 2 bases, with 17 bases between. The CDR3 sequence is CASSIADGGGTYEQYF. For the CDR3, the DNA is TGTGCCAGTAGTATTGCGGACGGGGGAGGAACCTACGAGCAGTACTTC.

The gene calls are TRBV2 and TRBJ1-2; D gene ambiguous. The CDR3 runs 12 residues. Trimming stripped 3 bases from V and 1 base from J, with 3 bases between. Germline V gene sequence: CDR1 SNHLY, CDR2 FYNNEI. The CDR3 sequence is CASSESNYGYTF. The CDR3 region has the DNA TGTGCCAGCAGTGAGAGTAACTATGGCTACACCTTC.

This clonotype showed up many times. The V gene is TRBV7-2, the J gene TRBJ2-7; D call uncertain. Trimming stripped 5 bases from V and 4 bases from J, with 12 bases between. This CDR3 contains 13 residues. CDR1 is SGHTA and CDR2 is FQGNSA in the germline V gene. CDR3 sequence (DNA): TGTGCCAGCAGCCGTATAGACCTATACGAGCAGTACTTC. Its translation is CASSRIDLYEQYF.